These T cell receptor beta chains were read from a single sample in a study of blood T cell repertoires in COVID-19. TCRdb's copy holds only in-frame clones and misses some; the assay was immunoSEQ multiplex PCR. The sample yields more than 95,000 clones, around four fifths seen once. Sequencing was done on a sample of peripheral blood. These TCRs come from a human donor in a cohort sampled during active COVID-19. Both conserved end residues are part of each CDR3. A D gene is named only where the DNA matches it firmly. Size is stated for part of the rows, as once, few or many counts, or as a class when the clone is expanded.

TRBV5-5,NA,TRBD2,TRBJ2-7,TGTGCCAGCAGACCCCGGGACTACTTATCCTACGAGCAGTACTTC,CASRPRDYLSYEQYF
TRBV2,NA,TRBD2,TRBJ2-2,TGTGCCAGCAGGGAGCGGGGGAGCTCCACCGGGGAGCTGTTTTTT,CASRERGSSTGELFF
TRBV11-3,NA,NA,TRBJ2-3,TGTGCCAGCAGCTTACGCAGGGCAGATACGCAGTATTTT,CASSLRRADTQYF
TRBV9,NA,TRBD2,TRBJ2-2,TGTGCCAGCAGCGTAGGTGCGAGCGGGGGGACCGGGGAGCTGTTTTTT,CASSVGASGGTGELFF
TRBV19,NA,TRBD1,TRBJ1-1,TGTGCCAGTACTCGGACAGGGGGATGGACTGAAGCTTTCTTT,CASTRTGGWTEAFF
TRBV7-2,NA,NA,TRBJ1-2,TGTGCCAGCAGCGCGGCCGTCGCCACGTATGGCTACACCTTC,CASSAAVATYGYTF
TRBV19,NA,TRBD2,TRBJ2-3,TGTGCCAGTAGTCCCGGTGGGCGGGGGGGCCAAGATACGCAGTATTTT,CASSPGGRGGQDTQYF
TRBV7-3,NA,NA,TRBJ2-5,TGTGCCAGCAGCCCAAGCCGGGGTAGCCAAGAGACCCAGTACTTC,CASSPSRGSQETQYF
TRBV27,NA,TRBD2,TRBJ2-3,TGTGCCAGCAGTTTAACCTTCAGGACTAGCGGGGATACAGATACGCAGTATTTT,CASSLTFRTSGDTDTQYF
TRBV20-1,NA,NA,TRBJ1-2,TGCAGTGCTAGAGATAATGGCTACACCTTC,CSARDNGYTF
TRBV7-9,NA,NA,TRBJ1-1,TGTGCCAGCAGCTTAGTAGTGTACACTGAAGCTTTCTTT,CASSLVVYTEAFF
TRBV7-2,NA,NA,TRBJ2-3,TGTGCCAGCAGCCCGCAGGCGGGGATGGTTCCAGATACGCAGTATTTT,CASSPQAGMVPDTQYF
TRBV18,NA,NA,TRBJ1-1,TGTGCCAGCTCGTATCTGGACGCAGGCCAGGGGAGCACTGAAGCTTTCTTT,CASSYLDAGQGSTEAFF
TRBV7-3,NA,NA,TRBJ2-1,TGTGCCAGCAGCTTGGGGGGAGGCAATGAACAGTTCTTC,CASSLGGGNEQFF
TRBV25-1,NA,NA,TRBJ1-5,TGTGCCAGCAGCTCCCGGGGAAAAGGCAATCAGCCCCAGCATTTT,CASSSRGKGNQPQHF
TRBV5-1,NA,NA,TRBJ1-1,TGCGCCAGCAGCCCCCCCTCCACTGAAGCTTTCTTT,CASSPPSTEAFF
TRBV5-8,once,NA,TRBJ2-2,TGTGCCAGCAGCTTCATACAGGGGGGGGCCGGGGAGCTGTTTTTT,CASSFIQGGAGELFF
TRBV18,few,NA,TRBJ1-3,TGTGCCAGCTCACCACCGGATAGGAGGTCTGGAAACACCATATATTTT,CASSPPDRRSGNTIYF
TRBV27,NA,TRBD2,TRBJ2-7,TGTGCCAGCAGTTTAGTAGCGGGGGGGCTGTACGAGCAGTACTTC,CASSLVAGGLYEQYF
TRBV1,NA,NA,TRBJ1-1,TGCACCAGCAGCCAAAGAAGAGCTAACACTGAAGCTTTCTTT,CTSSQRRANTEAFF
TRBV7-8,once,NA,TRBJ1-2,TGTGCCAGCAGCACCGAGGGACTCAAGGGTGGCTATGGCTACACCTTC,CASSTEGLKGGYGYTF
TRBV19,NA,TRBD1,TRBJ1-1,TGTGCCAGTAGTATTGGTTCAGGGGGAACTGAAGCTTTCTTT,CASSIGSGGTEAFF
TRBV7-9,NA,NA,TRBJ2-3,TGTGCCAGCAGCTTAGCGGGGCCTAGCACAGATACGCAGTATTTT,CASSLAGPSTDTQYF
TRBV3-1/TRBV3-2,NA,TRBD2,TRBJ2-1,TGTGCCAGCAGCCTCGGACTAGCGGTACACAATGAGCAGTTCTTC,CASSLGLAVHNEQFF
TRBV19,few,TRBD1,TRBJ1-1,TGTGCCAGTAGTCCTAGCGCAGGGGGTCGAACTGAAGCTTTCTTT,CASSPSAGGRTEAFF
TRBV2,NA,NA,TRBJ2-3,TGTGCCAGCAGTAAGGGGGGGCTCACAGATACGCAGTATTTT,CASSKGGLTDTQYF
TRBV4-1,NA,TRBD1,TRBJ2-7,TGCGCCAGCAGCCAAGCCGGGACAGGGTTCTACGAGCAGTACTTC,CASSQAGTGFYEQYF
TRBV11-1,NA,NA,TRBJ1-2,TGTGCCAGCAGCCACACGGGGGGTGGTGGCTACACCTTC,CASSHTGGGGYTF
TRBV30,NA,TRBD1,TRBJ1-2,TGTGCCTGGAGAGGACAGGGGGGAGAGGGCTACACCTTC,CAWRGQGGEGYTF
TRBV6-5,NA,TRBD1,TRBJ1-2,TGTGCCAGCAGTCTGTCACAGGGGGGGTATGGCTACACCTTC,CASSLSQGGYGYTF
TRBV5-1,NA,NA,TRBJ2-1,TGCGCCAGCAGTTTGGGGGGACAGAACTACAATGAGCAGTTCTTC,CASSLGGQNYNEQFF
TRBV29-1,few,NA,TRBJ1-1,TGCAGCGTCAGGGACTTAAACACTGAAGCTTTCTTT,CSVRDLNTEAFF
TRBV2,NA,NA,TRBJ2-7,TGTGCCAGCAACCCCGGGAGCAGCTCCTACGAGCAGTACTTC,CASNPGSSSYEQYF
TRBV2,once,TRBD2,TRBJ2-3,TGTGCCAGCAGTGAGAGCGGGGGTTCCACAGATACGCAGTATTTT,CASSESGGSTDTQYF
TRBV5-1,NA,TRBD1,TRBJ1-3,TGCGCCAGCAGCAAAACCGGGACAGGGAGCTCTGGAAACACCATATATTTT,CASSKTGTGSSGNTIYF
TRBV10-3,NA,NA,TRBJ1-1,TGTGCCATCAGAGCGGGACACCAGCAGAACACTGAAGCTTTCTTT,CAIRAGHQQNTEAFF
TRBV14,NA,NA,TRBJ2-3,TGTGCCAGCAGCCACGCAGGTTCAGATACGCAGTATTTT,CASSHAGSDTQYF
TRBV29-1,NA,NA,TRBJ1-2,TGCAGCGTTGAGTGGGCCAGGGGAGACTATGGCTACACCTTC,CSVEWARGDYGYTF
TRBV12-3/TRBV12-4,NA,NA,TRBJ2-1,TGTGCCAGCAGTTATAGCAGGGTATGGGAGCAGTTCTTC,CASSYSRVWEQFF
TRBV7-9,NA,TRBD1,TRBJ1-1,TGTGCCAGCAGCCGAGGGGGCGCAAAGGACACTGAAGCTTTCTTT,CASSRGGAKDTEAFF
TRBV2,NA,NA,TRBJ1-5,TGTGCCAGCAGGGATCGAGGGAGGGAACGGCCCCAGCATTTT,CASRDRGRERPQHF
TRBV14,NA,NA,TRBJ2-2,TGTGCCAGCAGCCAGAGGTCGCCCGGGGAGCTGTTTTTT,CASSQRSPGELFF
TRBV7-2,once,TRBD2,TRBJ2-5,TGTGCCAGCAGCTTAGCTAGCGGGCACCAAGAGACCCAGTACTTC,CASSLASGHQETQYF
TRBV4-2,NA,TRBD1,TRBJ1-2,TGTGCCAGCAGCCAGTGGACAGGGTTAAACTATGGCTACACCTTC,CASSQWTGLNYGYTF
TRBV6-1,NA,NA,TRBJ2-7,TGTGCCAGCAGTGAAGCGGGCAGGCTCTACGAGCAGTACTTC,CASSEAGRLYEQYF
TRBV7-2,NA,NA,TRBJ2-2,TGTGCCAGCAGCGCGCGGGACGGCTACACCGGGGAGCTGTTTTTT,CASSARDGYTGELFF
TRBV6-5,NA,NA,TRBJ2-3,TGTGCCAGCAACAGGGGGGGCCACGATACGCAGTATTTT,CASNRGGHDTQYF
TRBV7-9,NA,TRBD1,TRBJ2-1,TGTGCCAGCAGCTTAGGGGCCGGGACAGGGATCATCAATGAGCAGTTCTTC,CASSLGAGTGIINEQFF
TRBV18,NA,TRBD2,TRBJ2-1,TGTGCCAGCTCACCGGCGGGACTAGCGGGGGGCCGAGGGCCCTACAATGAGCAGTTCTTC,CASSPAGLAGGRGPYNEQFF
TRBV4-2,once,NA,TRBJ2-1,TGTGCCAGCAGCCACGACAGGTCAGGGAATGAGCAGTTCTTC,CASSHDRSGNEQFF
TRBV2,NA,NA,TRBJ2-3,TGTGCCAGCCTTCTTTTGGACTCGGAGGAGTATTTT,CASLLLDSEEYF
TRBV12-5,NA,NA,TRBJ2-5,TGTGCTAGTGGTTTGGGTCTACGCCCTTCCCAGGGAATCCAAGAGACCCAGTACTTC,CASGLGLRPSQGIQETQYF
TRBV9,NA,TRBD1,TRBJ1-2,TGTGCCAGCAGCGCGGGACAGGGGCTTTACTATGGCTACACCTTC,CASSAGQGLYYGYTF
TRBV4-3,NA,NA,TRBJ1-2,TGCGCCAGCAGCCAAGATTTACACCCCTATGGCTACACCTTC,CASSQDLHPYGYTF